Described below is a single T cell receptor (beta chain) sequence and its context. The V end lost 4 bases, the J end lost 6 bases, and 22 bases lay between the germline ends. The CDR3 loop spans 17 amino acids. The germline gives CDR1 SEHNR, CDR2 FQNEAQ (reference sequence). The data were obtained in a study of T cells after yellow fever vaccination. A single record per CDR3 protein comes from TCRdb applying MiXCR to the 5' RACE reads. This table holds a few hundred thousand distinct CDR3 sequences, 17% found once. The rearrangement links TRBV7-9 to TRBJ2-1; D perhaps matches TRBD2 (6 bases). This clonotype originated in a young man who received the YFV17D yellow fever vaccine. The input for sequencing was PBMCs, taken around 5 days after the first yellow fever vaccination. This CDR3 is CASSSKIVGPGGNEQFF. CDR3 DNA: TGTGCCAGCAGCTCCAAAATAGTCGGGCCCGGGGGCAATGAGCAGTTCTTC.